The 24 T cell receptor beta chains listed next were all sequenced from one sample in a study of monozygotic twins with inflammatory bowel disease. TCRdb re-called the 5' RACE reads and catalogs CDR3 proteins one per entry, DNA excluded. Its table lists approximately 210,000 distinct CDR3 sequences. Sequenced input: blood. All receptors derive from a human donor with ulcerative colitis or Crohn's disease, or a healthy co-twin of an affected twin (not recorded which).

The rearrangement joins TRBV5-1 to TRBJ2-7; TCRdb indicates TRBD1, and absent DNA this call remains unverified. The CDR3 extends over 14 amino acids. Germline V gene lookup returns CDR1 SGHRS and CDR2 YFSETQ. CDR3 loop: CASSLGRDAYEQYF.

The gene calls are TRBV27 and TRBJ1-5; TCRdb gives TRBD1 as the D gene, but with no DNA this cannot be confirmed. The germline V gene encodes CDR1 MNHEY and CDR2 SMNVEV (reference sequence). The CDR3 contains 15 residues. CDR3 residues: CASSRFGQSNQPQHF.

This sequence joins TRBV10-3 and TRBJ1-5; TCRdb's D gene call, TRBD1, goes unchecked for lack of DNA. The CDR3 is 16 residues long. Germline loops: CDR1 ENHRY, CDR2 SYGVKD. CDR3: CAIRRCRDHSNQPQHF.

The chain combines TRBV19 with TRBJ2-1; no DNA is available, so the TRBD2 call from TCRdb remains unchecked. This CDR3 has 14 residues. Germline assignment: CDR1 LNHDA and CDR2 SQIVND (reference sequence). CDR3 sequence reads: CATQKRDVYNEQFF.

The V gene is TRBV6-5, the J gene TRBJ1-3. The CDR3 extends over 17 amino acids. Germline CDR1 reads MNHEY; CDR2 reads SVGAGI. The CDR3 sequence is CASSYSTGGSSGNTIYF.

The genes are TRBV7-2 and TRBJ2-7; absent DNA, TCRdb's TRBD2 call cannot be checked. Germline assignment: CDR1 SGHTA and CDR2 FQGNSA. The CDR3 runs to 14 residues. CDR3 amino acids: CASSLDGGGLEQYF.

The V call is TRBV20-1, the J call TRBJ2-1; TCRdb's assignment of TRBD2 cannot be checked, as there is no DNA. This CDR3 is built from 15 residues. CDR1 and CDR2 from the germline V gene are DFQATT and SNEGSKA (reference sequence). This CDR3 reads CSARPNQRGYNEQFF.

J is TRBJ1-1 and V is TRBV28; TCRdb indicates TRBD1, and absent DNA this call remains unverified. Germline V gives CDR1 MDHEN, CDR2 SYDVKM. The CDR3 contains 17 residues. CDR3: CANHPRVAGGYDTEAFF.

J is TRBJ2-7 and V is TRBV6-6. CDR3 length equals 13 residues. CDR1 MNHNY and CDR2 SVGAGI come from the germline V gene (reference sequence). CDR3 sequence: CASSYSVGYEQYF.

The V and J genes are TRBV29-1 and TRBJ1-1; there is no DNA to check the TCRdb D call of TRBD1. The CDR3 extends over 14 amino acids. Germline V lookup: CDR1 SQVTM, CDR2 ANQGSEA. The CDR3 sequence: CSDRGRGMNTEAFF.

This chain connects TRBV2 to TRBJ2-7. CDR1 is SNHLY, CDR2 FYNNEI, per germline. CDR3 length: 14 residues. The CDR3 protein is CASRVDRSSYEQYF.

The gene calls are TRBV4-2 and TRBJ2-1; lacking DNA, the TRBD2 call made by TCRdb goes unchecked. This CDR3 region has 15 residues. CDR1 is LGHNA and CDR2 is YNFKEQ in the germline V gene. CDR3 region: CASSQELRGGNEQFF.

The chain has TRBV5-5 and TRBJ2-3; TCRdb gives TRBD1 as the D gene, but with no DNA this cannot be confirmed. CDR3 length: 14 residues. Germline assignment: CDR1 SGHKS and CDR2 YYEKEE (reference sequence). CDR3 sequence: CASSSDSGTVTQYF.

This chain connects TRBV20-1 to TRBJ1-2. CDR3 length: 11 residues. CDR1 DFQATT and CDR2 SNEGSKA come from the germline V gene (reference sequence). CDR3 in amino acids: CSAMINYGYTF.

This chain joins TRBV7-9 and TRBJ1-4; TCRdb proposes TRBD1, but this gene call is untestable without DNA. The CDR3 contains 15 residues. Germline V gene data show CDR1 as SEHNR and CDR2 as FQNEAQ (reference sequence). This chain's CDR3 is CASSTTGVINEKLFF.

The chain uses TRBV12-5 and TRBJ1-2; without DNA, the TCRdb call of TRBD1 cannot be checked. There are 18 residues in the CDR3. Germline loops: CDR1 LGHNT, CDR2 FRNRAP. The chain's CDR3 is CASGSDQGYVDRENGYTF.

The V gene is TRBV5-1, the J gene TRBJ1-4; TCRdb's D gene call, TRBD1, goes unchecked for lack of DNA. The germline V gene encodes CDR1 SGHRS and CDR2 YFSETQ. The CDR3 runs 15 residues. The CDR3 loop reads CASSLGGTGGEKLFF.

The chain uses TRBV19 and TRBJ2-7. There are 11 residues in the CDR3. Germline values: CDR1 LNHDA, CDR2 SQIVND (reference sequence). This CDR3 is CASSIGYEQYF.

V gene TRBV10-3 combines with J gene TRBJ1-4. CDR1 ENHRY and CDR2 SYGVKD come from the germline V gene. CDR3 length equals 13 residues. The CDR3 loop reads CAISPDGDEKLFF.

This chain connects TRBV7-2 to TRBJ2-7. CDR1 and CDR2 (germline): SGHTA, FQGNSA. The CDR3 extends over 13 amino acids. The CDR3 region is CASTDDTPYEQYF.

The chain combines TRBV12-3 or TRBV12-4 with TRBJ2-1; TCRdb proposes TRBD2, but this gene call is untestable without DNA. The CDR3 is 18 residues long. CDR3 loop: CASSSILRGLAGVREQFF.

The chain couples TRBV19 to TRBJ1-5; the D gene TCRdb calls, TRBD1, cannot be checked with no DNA. The CDR3 extends over 15 amino acids. Looked up from germline, CDR1 is LNHDA and CDR2 is SQIVND (reference sequence). CDR3 in amino acids: CASSRSGQTNQPQHF.

This chain uses TRBV12-3 or TRBV12-4 with TRBJ1-1. The CDR3 is 12 amino acids. Here the CDR3 reads CASSTSGTEAFF.

The rearrangement uses TRBV7-2 and TRBJ1-1; TCRdb proposes TRBD1, but this gene call is untestable without DNA. This CDR3 is built from 15 residues. Germline values: CDR1 SGHTA, CDR2 FQGNSA. The CDR3 loop reads CTSSEVGTGASEAFF.